Listed here are 28 T cell receptor beta chains from one sample, sequenced in a study of regulatory T cells in long-lasting Graves disease. The TCR beta library used iRepertoire HTBI primers with Arm-PCR amplification of CDR3. From the multiplex PCR reads, TCRdb called clonotypes with MiXCR, one entry per CDR3 protein. The sample includes 650,000 to 850,000 distinct CDR3 sequences, around 32% seen only once; the top ten take 35% to 55%. Time point specified: persistent/refractory GD, antithyroid drugs over 5 years with positive TRAb. Isolated PBMC RNA provided the starting material for the TCR library. Sample: peripheral blood mononuclear cells (PBMCs), taken when the disease was refractory, from a patient treated with antithyroid drugs. The receptor source for this set is a female donor with Graves disease.

The chain recombines TRBV12-3 or TRBV12-4 with TRBJ1-2; 7 bases match TRBD1. This CDR3 comprises 16 residues. Losses at the gene ends were 5 bases for V and 8 bases for J; bases not matched to a gene: 17. The CDR3 protein is CASSHPPGRGLGGYTF. The CDR3 DNA is TGTGCCAGCAGTCATCCCCCGGGTAGGGGGCTCGGGGGCTACACCTTC.

This clonotype came up many times. The CDR3 spells CASTLTGTGRETQYF. The CDR3 DNA is TGTGCCAGCACCCTCACCGGGACAGGGCGGGAGACCCAGTACTTC. The chain is built from TRBV12-3 or TRBV12-4 and TRBJ2-5; TRBD1 matches at 9 bases. The CDR3 consists of 15 residues. V dropped 7 bases and J dropped 5; count of bases not matched to a gene: 11.

The chain carries TRBV12-3 or TRBV12-4 and TRBJ1-1, with D unresolved. The CDR3 runs 16 residues. Trimming cost V 2 bases and J 0 bases, with 13 bases left between them. The CDR3 spells CASSLSDGYMNTEAFF. CDR3 sequence (DNA): TGTGCCAGCAGTTTATCAGACGGCTACATGAACACTGAAGCTTTCTTT.

In this sample, this clonotype turned up many times. V and J are TRBV6-6 and TRBJ1-2, with D possibly being TRBD1 (5 bases). V lost 0 bases, J lost 2 bases, and 10 bases lay in between. The length of the CDR3 is 15 residues. Germline V gene sequence: CDR1 MNHNY, CDR2 SVGAGI (reference sequence). The CDR3 DNA sequence: TGTGCCAGCAGTTACTCGAGGGGAAGAAACTATGGCTACACCTTC. It specifies CASSYSRGRNYGYTF.

This clonotype occurred a few times. The rearrangement joins TRBV20-1 to TRBJ2-1; D may be TRBD2 (6 bases). The V and J ends lost 3 bases and 10 bases respectively, with 28 bases between them. The CDR3 covers 17 residues. Looked up from germline, CDR1 is DFQATT and CDR2 is SNEGSKA (reference sequence). CDR3: CSASNRTGTRAHKEQFF. The CDR3 DNA sequence: TGCAGTGCTAGTAACCGAACCGGGACTCGTGCCCATAAAGAGCAGTTCTTC.

This clonotype was found a few times. The genes are TRBV2 and TRBJ2-7; 8 bases agree with TRBD2. V shed 7 bases, J shed 5 bases, and the junction held 7 bases outside the gene matches. This CDR3 has 13 amino acids. Germline-derived CDR1 and CDR2 are SNHLY and FYNNEI. Written as DNA, the CDR3 is TGTGCCAGCAATAAGCGGGAGAGGGACGAGCAGTACTTC. Protein: CASNKRERDEQYF.

The chain uses TRBV5-1 and TRBJ2-5; D remains ambiguous. The germline gives CDR1 SGHRS, CDR2 YFSETQ. V lost 5 bases to trimming and J lost 0 bases, with 11 bases between them. The CDR3 consists of 14 residues. CDR3 protein: CASREYRDQETQYF. CDR3 DNA: TGCGCCAGCAGGGAGTATCGGGACCAAGAGACCCAGTACTTC.

The V gene is TRBV7-9, the J gene TRBJ2-7; D is uncertain. Germline assignment: CDR1 SEHNR and CDR2 FQNEAQ (reference sequence). V was clipped by 1 base and J by 2 bases, with 12 bases between them. The CDR3 contains 15 residues. The CDR3 loop is CASSLEGQAAYEQYF. As DNA, the CDR3 is TGTGCCAGCAGCTTAGAGGGTCAGGCCGCCTACGAGCAGTACTTC.

This clonotype has a handful of counts. The chain links TRBV19 to TRBJ1-5, with 7 positions matching TRBD1. The CDR3 totals 14 residues. Germline V CDR1 and CDR2: LNHDA, SQIVND (reference sequence). The junction had 7 bases not matched to a gene; V was cut back by 7 bases and J by 4 bases. The CDR3, as DNA: TGTGCCAGTAACCGGGACAGAACGAATCAGCCCCAGCATTTT. Its protein is CASNRDRTNQPQHF. Full variable domain (remainder filled in from reference TRBV19 and TRBJ1-5): DGGITQSPKYLFRKEGQNVTLSCEQNLNHDAMYWYRQDPGQGLRLIYYSQIVNDFQKGDIAEGYSVSREKKESFPLTVTSAQKNPTAFYLCASNRDRTNQPQHFGDGTRLSIL.

The sample holds a few counts of this clonotype. The chain links TRBV2 to TRBJ1-4, with 7 bases that match TRBD1. This CDR3 region has 15 residues. Germline V gene data show CDR1 as SNHLY and CDR2 as FYNNEI. Trimming cost V 6 bases and J 5 bases; bases outside gene matches: 9. CDR3 bases: TGTGCCAGCAGCCCAGGACAGGCGTTGAATGAAAAACTGTTTTTT. Translating gives CASSPGQALNEKLFF.

The chain couples TRBV30 to TRBJ2-7; 9 positions match TRBD2. The germline V gene has CDR1 GTSNPN and CDR2 SVGIG (reference sequence). The CDR3 consists of 14 residues. The J segment lost 2 bases and the V segment lost 0 bases, leaving 2 bases of the junction unmatched. In DNA form, the CDR3 reads TGTGCCTGGAGTGTCGCTAGCGGGGCCTACGAGCAGTACTTC. This translates into CAWSVASGAYEQYF.

The chain uses TRBV24-1 and TRBJ1-5; 9 nucleotides agree with TRBD1. Germline V gives CDR1 KGHDR, CDR2 SFDVKD. Trimming at V came to 4 bases and at J to 7 bases, leaving 7 bases not matched to a gene. There are 15 residues in the CDR3. The CDR3 DNA sequence: TGTGCCACCAGTGACCATGGACAGGGGACCCAGCCCCAGCATTTT. This translates into CATSDHGQGTQPQHF.

This chain connects TRBV6-1 to TRBJ1-2; 10 bases are shared with TRBD1. Germline CDR1 is MNHNS and CDR2 is SASEGT. J lost 7 bases, V lost 6 bases, and 8 bases had no gene match. The CDR3 sequence is 14 residues long. The CDR3 loop reads CASSDTTGGSGYTF. The CDR3 nucleotides read TGTGCCAGCAGCGATACGACAGGGGGCTCTGGCTACACCTTC.

This clonotype was counted many times. Mismatch with germline at one junction end may stem from a read error. CDR3 bases: TGTGCCAGCAGTTCAGGTCTCTATGGCTACACCTTC. This encodes CASSSGLYGYTF. This rearrangement joins TRBV5-1 to TRBJ1-2; D remains ambiguous. CDR3 length: 12 amino acids. Looked up from germline, CDR1 is SGHRS and CDR2 is YFSETQ.

This clonotype was counted a single time. This chain links TRBV19 with TRBJ1-1; D call uncertain. Trimming shortened V by 3 bases and J by 0 bases, and 11 bases separated the two germline ends. CDR1 is LNHDA and CDR2 is SQIVND in the germline V gene (reference sequence). This CDR3 has 15 residues. The CDR3 spells CASSMRVEVNTEAFF. The CDR3 nucleotides read TGTGCCAGTAGTATGCGGGTAGAGGTGAACACTGAAGCTTTCTTT.

This clonotype was seen more than once but under ten times. The rearrangement joins TRBV7-2 to TRBJ1-2, with TRBD1 matching over 7 bases. This CDR3 is built from 13 residues. V shed 5 bases, J shed 7 bases, and the junction held 7 bases outside the gene matches. Germline CDR1 is SGHTA and CDR2 is FQGNSA. CDR3 sequence: CASSAGGAFGYTF. CDR3 coding DNA: TGTGCCAGCAGCGCAGGGGGTGCATTTGGCTACACCTTC. The variable domain in full, completed from reference TRBV7-2 and TRBJ1-2, reads GAGVSQSPSNKVTEKGKDVELRCDPISGHTALYWYRQSLGQGLEFLIYFQGNSAPDKSGLPSDRFSAERTGGSVSTLTIQRTQQEDSAVYLCASSAGGAFGYTFGSGTRLTVV.

The chain combines TRBV11-2 with TRBJ1-2, with D uncertain. Per the germline V gene, CDR1 is SGHAT and CDR2 is FQNNGV. The CDR3 contains 14 residues. Trimming removed 0 bases from V and 7 bases from J, with 12 bases in between. The DNA of the CDR3 is TGTGCCAGCAGCTTAGAGTCGACGACGGGTGGCTACACCTTC. Its protein is CASSLESTTGGYTF.

The sample holds a few counts of this clonotype. This rearrangement joins TRBV4-1 to TRBJ1-2; possible D gene TRBD1, 6 bases. Germline loops: CDR1 MGHRA, CDR2 YSYEKL. Trimming shortened V by 4 bases and J by 6 bases, and 15 bases separated the two germline ends. The CDR3 covers 14 residues. CDR3 protein: CASSLLGPGDGYTF. The CDR3 DNA reads TGCGCCAGCAGCCTTTTAGGACCAGGGGATGGCTACACCTTC.

This clonotype was detected only a few times. The gene calls are TRBV5-5 and TRBJ1-1; D not resolved. Trimming removed 0 bases from V and 2 bases from J, with 11 bases in between. The CDR3 contains 15 residues. CDR1 and CDR2 from the germline V gene are SGHKS and YYEKEE (reference sequence). The CDR3 region has the DNA TGTGCCAGCAGCTTGGAATTGTGGGTTAACACTGAAGCTTTCTTT. Translating it yields CASSLELWVNTEAFF.

This clonotype has a handful of counts. The rearrangement links TRBV27 to TRBJ1-3, with 7 nucleotides matching TRBD1. Germline-derived CDR1 and CDR2 are MNHEY and SMNVEV (reference sequence). CDR3 length: 15 residues. After removal of 3 bases from V and 4 bases from J, the junction contained 6 bases not matched to a gene. The chain's CDR3 is CASSFQGDPGNTIYF. DNA for the CDR3: TGTGCCAGCAGTTTTCAGGGGGACCCCGGAAACACCATATATTTT.

This clonotype was detected only a few times. The chain uses TRBV18 and TRBJ2-7, with 12 bases identical to TRBD2. V was pared by 3 bases and J by 6 bases, with 9 bases of the junction left unmatched. CDR1 KGHSH and CDR2 LQKENI come from the germline V gene. The CDR3 is 16 residues long. For the CDR3, the DNA is TGTGCCAGCTCACCCGCTAGCGGGAGGGCCCTCCCCGAGCAGTACTTC. This encodes CASSPASGRALPEQYF.

This clonotype showed up just a few times. The J gene is TRBJ2-7, the V gene TRBV14; the D gene is possibly TRBD2 (6 bases). Trimming removed 8 bases at V and 3 bases at J, with 14 bases between. CDR1 is SGHDN, CDR2 FVKESK, per germline. The CDR3 runs 13 residues. CDR3 coding DNA: TGTGCCAGCGGGGGTAGCGGATACTACGAGCAGTACTTC. It yields the protein CASGGSGYYEQYF.

The chain is built from TRBV13 and TRBJ1-1; weak D call: TRBD1 (5 bases). The V gene lost 5 bases and the J gene lost 1 base, with 14 bases spanning the gap. Germline CDR1 PRHDT, CDR2 FYEKMQ (reference sequence). The CDR3 has 15 residues. CDR3 sequence (DNA): TGTGCCAGCAGCCTAAACCCGACAGCGAACACTGAAGCTTTCTTT. This codes for CASSLNPTANTEAFF. The full variable domain, with the rest looked up from reference TRBV13 and TRBJ1-1, is AAGVIQSPRHLIKEKRETATLKCYPIPRHDTVYWYQQGPGQDPQFLISFYEKMQSDKGSIPDRFSAQQFSDYHSELNMSSLELGDSALYFCASSLNPTANTEAFFGQGTRLTVV.

The chain carries TRBV5-1 and TRBJ2-3; the D gene is possibly TRBD2 (6 bases). This CDR3 spans 15 amino acids. CDR1 is SGHRS, CDR2 YFSETQ, per germline. Trimming took off 5 bases at V and 0 bases at J, with 13 bases between the two ends. Written as DNA, the CDR3 is TGCGCCAGCAGTTGGGGCGGGACCAGCACAGATACGCAGTATTTT. Translating it yields CASSWGGTSTDTQYF.

V is TRBV20-1 and J is TRBJ2-7, with 12 bases aligning to TRBD2. The trim removed 1 base at V and 2 bases at J, leaving 9 bases unmatched. Germline CDR1 and CDR2: DFQATT and SNEGSKA (reference sequence). CDR3 length: 17 residues. The CDR3 loop is CSARVVTSGSRAYEQYF. CDR3 nucleotides: TGCAGTGCTAGAGTTGTGACTAGCGGGAGTAGGGCCTACGAGCAGTACTTC.

The CDR3 region is CASSARTGENTEAFF. The CDR3 region has the DNA TGTGCCAGTAGTGCACGGACAGGGGAGAACACTGAAGCTTTCTTT. The V and J genes are TRBV19 and TRBJ1-1; TRBD1 aligns across 9 bases. Germline CDR1 LNHDA, CDR2 SQIVND (reference sequence). The ends lost 5 bases at V and 1 base at J; junction bases unmatched: 5. The CDR3 is 15 amino acids.

This clonotype has a handful of counts. V gene TRBV7-9 combines with J gene TRBJ2-5, with D possibly matching TRBD2 (5 bases). This CDR3 has 15 residues. Trimming removed 1 base at V and 1 base at J, with 10 bases between. The germline V gene has CDR1 SEHNR and CDR2 FQNEAQ (reference sequence). Here the CDR3 reads CASSLVRAAQETQYF. DNA for the CDR3: TGTGCCAGCAGCTTAGTGAGGGCGGCCCAAGAGACCCAGTACTTC.

This sequence joins TRBV5-1 and TRBJ2-2; TRBD1 might be the D (5 bases). CDR1 is SGHRS and CDR2 is YFSETQ in the germline V gene. There are 15 residues in the CDR3. Trimming cost V 4 bases and J 4 bases, with 14 bases left between them. CDR3 DNA sequence: TGCGCCAGCAGCCTGGACACCCTGGGCACCGGGGAGCTGTTTTTT. It codes for CASSLDTLGTGELFF.